This T cell receptor (beta chain) was captured by sequencing in a study of cytomegalovirus exposure and HLA in healthy donors (dated by TCRdb to the late 2010s). Study-level background: An earlier analysis of about 560 of the donors reported approximately 280 Gb of sequence data and 95 million to 120 million unique TCR beta sequences obtained from 150 million to 200 million T cells. About 320 gigabases of sequencing data and 70 million to 100 million unique TCR sequences were included in an early release covering around 600 HLA-typed donors. The study was designed to test whether signatures of past pathogen exposure could be identified by cataloging public T cell receptors. A later genetic analysis took genome-wide SNP genotypes for about 65% of the 666 donors and used that subset as a discovery cohort. Typing coverage varied by locus: about 620-630 donors for A, B, C, DRB1 and DQB1; roughly 560 for DQA1; approximately 610 for DPA1; fewer than 480 for DPB1. Every repertoire in the discovery cohort had been generated on one and the same sequencing platform. HLA typing included class I and class II loci at four-digit resolution. Roughly five DR-DQ haplotypes were handled as single units for association and clustering because linkage in the cohort was strong. An earlier analysis of 587 of the donors applied high-throughput TCR beta sequencing to assess whether each TCR beta V gene segment acted as functional or pseudogenic. High-throughput TCR immunosequencing, statistical association of individual TCRs with disease status, and machine learning were combined to predict cytomegalovirus infection status. The study used immunosequencing to profile the T cell repertoires of several hundred subjects and linked those repertoires to cytomegalovirus serostatus. In a later analysis, previously published TCR beta repertoires from several hundred donors were re-analyzed and high-resolution HLA genotyping was added so that TCR occurrence patterns could be studied. Alongside the repertoire data, information on donor age, sex, ethnicity and CMV serostatus was compiled. On average, around 230,000 unique TCR beta nucleotide sequences were sequenced per donor among 398 genotyped donors of the cohort, with roughly 19% of those sequences being non-productive. The later analysis used no new phenotypic data to find candidate immune exposures, relying instead on TCR beta sequences and their occurrence across donors. Of the 398 genotyped donors, approximately 81% were placed in the genetic ancestry cluster associated with self-reported Caucasian donors. Along with the roughly 610-subject first cohort, a separate validation cohort of over a hundred different subjects was used.

Results the study describes overall, beyond this receptor: Most TCR sequences were seen in very few donors, while some public TCRs were found in many individuals. V-gene and J-gene trimming of TCR beta chains was associated with a missense DCLRE1C variant in a later genetic analysis, and the association was replicated in an independent cohort. A few of the identified cytomegalovirus-associated TCR beta chains were confirmed in vitro to be specific for cytomegalovirus antigens. Only TCR beta chains were sequenced in this cohort, and the absence of alpha or paired-chain data limited detectable features. A later analysis associated around 16,000 TCR beta sequences with specific HLA alleles at a false discovery rate of 0.05. Correlated functional status among segregating V segments might reflect linkage disequilibrium, but an unknown experimental factor could not be ruled out. Roughly uniform sequencing depth across donors was assumed in presence/absence analyses, although this assumption may not hold. About 17 rarely observed V segments, including chromosome 9 orphons, were excluded from the earlier analysis of about 500 of the donors because counts were too low. Compared with the approximately 710-donor mean, donors in an Asian-associated ancestry cluster had fewer N-insertions in productive TCRs, according to a later genetic analysis. Assigning TCR associations to individual alleles was difficult when HLA alleles, especially DR and DQ, strongly co-occurred. In an earlier analysis of more than 500 of the donors, most TCR beta V segments appeared in productive rearrangements about 90% or about 30% of the time, broadly matching IMGT annotations. A group of highly shared sequence variants was considered likely to be a technical artifact of the sequencing pipeline. In a later analysis, the rate of TCR association differed among HLA loci, with DRB1 alleles having the most associated TCRs and HLA-C alleles having the fewest. The classifier was reported to diagnose cytomegalovirus status with high specificity and sensitivity in both the original cohort and the validation cohort. CMV serostatus was the only immune exposure information available for the cohort. Some IMGT-functional V segments, including TRBV6-2 and TRBV6-3, could not be told apart with the 87-base-pair reads, so those segments were excluded. A further reported finding was that TCR beta sequences accurately predicted the HLA-A and HLA-B alleles for most subjects in the first cohort. Several of the top co-occurrence clusters appeared to be linked to parvovirus B19, influenza, CMV and Epstein-Barr virus, according to a later analysis. The authors suggested that the approach could potentially be generalized to other disease states and immunological phenotypes. Because HLA typing was missing for some donors at each locus, association tests included only the typed subset. The study gave a list of about 150 TCR beta chains associated with cytomegalovirus. In a later analysis, HLA-associated TCR beta chains were found to be more clonally expanded and to have lower generation probabilities than equally common non-associated chains. According to a later analysis, most CMV-associated TCR beta chains appeared to be HLA-restricted, and the HLA associations seemed to be driven largely by CMV exposure.

Only a few counts were recorded for this clone. The clone's antigen remains unknown. No clone much larger than this one lies a single base away; base qualities are absent. Via the germline V gene, CDR1 is SNHLY and CDR2 FYNNEI. The CDR3 spans 14 residues, from the cysteine through the phenylalanine. Only the CDR3 region is kept as DNA, spanning 42 bases read in frame from base 1. Deletion took 7 bases off V and 6 bases off J, with a span of 17 bases between the germline ends. Library construction relied on the immunoSEQ multiplex PCR assay. For the multiplex PCR, a mixture combining 60 forward primers for TCR Vbeta segments and 13 reverse primers for TCR Jbeta segments was used. A multiplex PCR assay on genomic DNA amplified the CDR3 region of rearranged TCR beta genes. Amplified TCR beta libraries were sequenced as 87-base-pair reads on the Illumina HiSeq System. For the original study's pipeline: A later analysis counted tens of millions of unique TCR beta chains across the 550 to 750 repertoires, and roughly 10 million of these chains were shared by at least two donors. Raw reads were error-corrected and collapsed into unique sequences by a nearest-neighbor algorithm in which closely related sequences were merged to remove PCR and sequencing errors. To assign V, D and J gene segments, CDR3 sequences were aligned to IMGT reference sequences. For a sequence to be retained, a match of at least six nucleotides to both a V gene segment and a J gene segment was required. Rearrangements were called productive when the CDR3 lacked stop codons and stayed in frame with V and J; all others were non-productive. Following IMGT convention, CDR3 was defined as the stretch from the second conserved V-encoded cysteine to the conserved J-encoded phenylalanine. Sequences without an unambiguous match to a single V gene segment were excluded from the earlier analysis of several hundred of the donors. In an earlier analysis of approximately 550 of the donors, V segments were called functional above 56.7% productive rearrangements and were called segregating when the between-donor standard deviation exceeded 5%. A statistical classification framework was developed to diagnose cytomegalovirus status using the catalog of TCR beta chain sequences. In a later analysis, V and J genes were assigned by comparing TCR nucleotide sequences against IMGT/GENE-DB human TR gene sequences. The TCRdist pipeline was used in a later analysis to assign CDR3 sequences and most-parsimonious VDJ recombination scenarios. In a later analysis, every TCR beta chain was defined by the combination of its CDR3 amino acid sequence and its V-gene family, and reads without a unique V-gene family were dropped. To address suspected cross-contamination and a sequencing artifact, a later analysis removed 550 to 750 highly shared, low-generation-probability nucleotide sequences. A later analysis calculated a clonal expansion index for each public chain from normalized within-repertoire ranks of inferred template counts. In a later analysis, generation probabilities were computed using a VDJ recombination model fitted to out-of-frame rearrangements, and the results were checked against IGoR. A later analysis scored TCR-TCR, TCR-HLA and TCR-CMV co-occurrence with hypergeometric tests, applying a repertoire-size bias correction to TCR pairs. To estimate false discovery rates, a later analysis permuted the HLA or CMV assignments 20 times. In a later analysis, co-occurring TCRs were grouped with DBSCAN, and TCRdist sequence similarity was added when clustering was performed within HLA-allele-positive subsets. For co-occurrence clustering, repertoires with fewer than 30,000 or more than 120,000 public chains were excluded, along with five or six repertoires with anomalous nucleotide sharing. TCRdb holds this immuneACCESS table with in-frame rearrangements only. Some clones are missing; in checked studies, unresolved V genes explain under half, and the rest has no known cause. Clone size and V and J calls were adopted from that table, with D and trimming inferred from the DNA. Recorded for this sample are around 180,000 clones; around 80% of them occurred a single time. The top ten hold roughly 0.76% of the sample.

In total, around 600 healthy bone marrow donors made up the cohort. Cohort members were all nominally healthy when sampled, although unrecorded immune exposures were likely present. The donor was CMV seronegative and was included in the group of several hundred seronegative cohort members. Each donor provided a peripheral blood sample, and peripheral blood mononuclear cells were used for TCR beta sequencing. Genomic DNA extraction from the blood cell samples was performed with the Qiagen DNeasy Blood Extraction Kit. The TCR originated in a woman aged 40 to 49 in good health and CMV-seronegative. The sample comprised PBMCs. The rearrangement joined TRBV2 to TRBJ2-3; a weak D assignment points to TRBD2 (5 bases agree). The nucleotide sequence reads as follows: TGTGCCAGCATGACCTCCCCATCGGGGGATACGCAGTATTTT. Its translation is CASMTSPSGDTQYF.